Below, 20 T cell receptor beta chains from the same sample are listed, as sequenced in a study of T cell repertoires in cytomegalovirus infection. TCRdb ran MiXCR on the reads and lists one entry per CDR3 protein. This table holds 110,000 or so distinct CDR3 sequences, less than 30% found once. No antigen has been assigned to these receptors. The specimen comprised CD8+ T cells from cultured PBMCs, sampled from culture after CMV antigen stimulation. The source of these receptors is a human donor in good health (CMV status not recorded). Some clones in this sample may be carry-over from other donors' samples.

This clonotype was found many times. The chain couples TRBV7-6 to TRBJ2-5; D gene unclear. The CDR3 runs 12 residues. Germline V gene lookup returns CDR1 SGHVS and CDR2 FNYEAQ. The ends were cut back, 5 bases at V and 5 bases at J, with 9 bases in the middle. CDR3 sequence: CASSARDETQYF. The CDR3 DNA reads as TGTGCCAGCAGCGCCCGAGACGAGACCCAGTACTTC. The variable domain in full, with the rest retrieved from reference TRBV7-6 and TRBJ2-5, is GAGVSQSPRYKVTKRGQDVALRCDPISGHVSLYWYRQALGQGPEFLTYFNYEAQQDKSGLPNDRFSAERPEGSISTLTIQRTEQRDSAMYRCASSARDETQYFGPGTRLLVL.

The sample holds a few counts of this clonotype. The chain employs TRBV7-9 and TRBJ1-5; 8 nucleotides agree with TRBD1. V dropped 4 bases and J dropped 7; count of bases not matched to a gene: 15. The length of the CDR3 is 17 residues. Germline V gene sequence: CDR1 SEHNR, CDR2 FQNEAQ (reference sequence). The CDR3 loop reads CASSSVGPGGYLQPQHF. CDR3 bases: TGTGCCAGCAGCTCGGTGGGGCCAGGGGGCTACCTCCAGCCCCAGCATTTT.

This chain uses TRBV28 with TRBJ1-1, with a possible D match to TRBD1 (5 bases). CDR1 MDHEN and CDR2 SYDVKM come from the germline V gene. CDR3 length: 11 residues. Trimming shortened V by 10 bases and J by 5 bases, and 11 bases separated the two germline ends. CDR3 loop: CATEWGTEAFF. As DNA, the CDR3 is TGTGCCACGGAATGGGGGACTGAAGCTTTCTTT. The complete variable domain, with remaining parts taken from reference TRBV28 and TRBJ1-1, reads DVKVTQSSRYLVKRTGEKVFLECVQDMDHENMFWYRQDPGLGLRLIYFSYDVKMKEKGDIPEGYSVSREKKERFSLILESASTNQTSMYLCATEWGTEAFFGQGTRLTVV.

This clonotype was picked up a small number of times. This sequence may be a read error, since a much larger clone differs from it by one base. The V call is TRBV7-2, the J call TRBJ2-1; 11 bases align to TRBD2. The CDR3 spans 14 residues. Germline V CDR1 and CDR2: SGHTA, FQGNSA. After removal of 3 bases from V and 8 bases from J, the junction contained 3 bases not matched to a gene. This chain's CDR3 is CASSFSGGAHEQFF. The DNA for the CDR3 is TGTGCCAGCAGCTTTAGCGGGGGGGCCCATGAGCAGTTCTTC.

The chain has TRBV7-9 and TRBJ2-5; 7 nucleotides line up with TRBD1. The J segment lost 5 bases and the V segment lost 5 bases, leaving 5 bases of the junction unmatched. The CDR3 has 13 amino acids. The germline V gene has CDR1 SEHNR and CDR2 FQNEAQ (reference sequence). In DNA form, the CDR3 reads TGTGCCAGCAGCAAGACAGGGCGTGAGACCCAGTACTTC. Amino acid sequence: CASSKTGRETQYF.

V usage is TRBV7-6 and J usage is TRBJ2-4; D is possibly TRBD1 (5 bases). Germline CDR1 is SGHVS and CDR2 is FNYEAQ. V was trimmed by 2 bases and J by 5 bases, leaving 22 bases between them. CDR3 length equals 18 residues. CDR3 protein: CASSLWGMSDGSENIQYF. CDR3 DNA sequence: TGTGCCAGCAGCTTATGGGGCATGTCCGACGGAAGCGAAAACATTCAGTACTTC.

The chain uses TRBV27 and TRBJ2-1; no clear D. Trimming shortened V by 1 base and J by 0 bases, and 7 bases separated the two germline ends. This CDR3 spans 15 amino acids. CDR1 is MNHEY, CDR2 SMNVEV, per germline (reference sequence). The CDR3 here is CASSLWLSSYNEQFF. The DNA of the CDR3 is TGTGCCAGCAGTTTATGGTTGAGCTCCTACAATGAGCAGTTCTTC.

The CDR3 loop reads CSVELAGEHGYTF. In nucleotides, the CDR3 is TGCAGCGTTGAATTAGCAGGGGAGCATGGCTACACCTTC. This sequence joins TRBV29-1 and TRBJ1-2, with a tentative D call TRBD1 (6 bases). Trimming left V 2 bases short and J 6 bases short, with 13 bases between. In germline, CDR1 is SQVTM, CDR2 ANQGSEA. The CDR3 sequence is 13 residues long.

The chain combines TRBV20-1 with TRBJ2-7, with 8 bases fitting TRBD1. V lost 6 bases and J lost 1; bases outside the gene matches: 5. CDR3 length: 13 residues. The germline V gene has CDR1 DFQATT and CDR2 SNEGSKA (reference sequence). In DNA form, the CDR3 reads TGCAGTGCGAAGACAGGGGCGTCCTACGAGCAGTACTTC. Amino acid sequence: CSAKTGASYEQYF.

This clonotype was detected a few times. V is TRBV6-6 and J is TRBJ2-5; D is undetermined. In germline, CDR1 is MNHNY, CDR2 SVGAGI (reference sequence). The CDR3 spans 13 residues. Trimming removed 5 bases at V and 0 bases at J, with 7 bases between. The CDR3 DNA reads as TGTGCCAGCAGTCCTTCGGACCAAGAGACCCAGTACTTC. Translation: CASSPSDQETQYF.

In its sample, this clonotype was seen a few times. The V call is TRBV25-1, the J call TRBJ2-1, with 10 bases fitting TRBD2. Per germline, CDR1 MGHDK and CDR2 SYGVNS. V was pared by 5 bases and J by 8 bases, with 9 bases of the junction left unmatched. The CDR3 has 15 residues. The DNA of the CDR3 is TGTGCCAGCAGTAAATCTCCTAGCGGGGGTGATGAGCAGTTCTTC. As protein: CASSKSPSGGDEQFF. Supplemented by reference TRBV25-1 and TRBJ2-1, the full variable domain reads EADIYQTPRYLVIGTGKKITLECSQTMGHDKMYWYQQDPGMELHLIHYSYGVNSTEKGDLSSESTVSRIRTEHFPLTLESARPSHTSQYLCASSKSPSGGDEQFFGPGTRLTVL.

The chain joins TRBV12-3 or TRBV12-4 to TRBJ1-5, with D hard to call. The CDR3 sequence is 13 residues long. The V end lost 6 bases, the J end lost 3 bases, and 9 bases lay between the germline ends. The CDR3: CASRFWINQPQHF. In DNA form, the CDR3 reads TGTGCCAGCAGATTCTGGATCAATCAGCCCCAGCATTTT.

The chain is built from TRBV5-1 and TRBJ1-4; D call uncertain. The CDR3 has 16 residues. Germline V CDR1 and CDR2: SGHRS, YFSETQ. Deletions cut 0 bases from V and 8 bases from J, with 17 bases between. CDR3 nucleotides: TGCGCCAGCAGCTTGGAACCCAGCAGATATGGCGAAAAACTGTTTTTT. Protein sequence: CASSLEPSRYGEKLFF.

This clonotype was recorded many times. The chain links TRBV7-2 to TRBJ2-7; a possible D gene is TRBD1 (6 bases). The CDR3 extends over 15 amino acids. Trimming cost V 6 bases and J 6 bases, with 21 bases left between them. Germline CDR1 and CDR2: SGHTA and FQGNSA. The CDR3 spells CASSFLWGQGIEQYF. The CDR3, as DNA: TGTGCCAGCAGTTTCTTGTGGGGACAAGGGATCGAGCAGTACTTC. Based on the CDR3 plus reference TRBV7-2 and TRBJ2-7, the full variable domain is GAGVSQSPSNKVTEKGKDVELRCDPISGHTALYWYRQSLGQGLEFLIYFQGNSAPDKSGLPSDRFSAERTGGSVSTLTIQRTQQEDSAVYLCASSFLWGQGIEQYFGPGTRLTVT.

The table lists this clonotype with many counts. The chain joins TRBV28 to TRBJ1-5; D not certain. V was shortened by 8 bases and J by 4 bases, with 18 bases between the two germline ends. The CDR3 runs 15 residues. Germline CDR1 is MDHEN and CDR2 is SYDVKM. CDR3 in amino acids: CASRLQVLRNQPQHF. CDR3 bases: TGTGCCAGCCGACTCCAGGTTCTGAGGAATCAGCCCCAGCATTTT.

This clonotype was seen repeatedly, ten times or more. The chain combines TRBV7-8 with TRBJ1-1; possibly TRBD1 for D (6 bases). Germline CDR1 reads SGHVS; CDR2 reads FQNEAQ. The CDR3 spans 14 residues. V was pared by 3 bases and J by 8 bases, with 16 bases between. The CDR3 bases are TGTGCCAGCAGCTTTACGGGGGCTGAGGGGGAAGCTTTCTTT. Its protein product is CASSFTGAEGEAFF. Based on the CDR3 plus reference TRBV7-8 and TRBJ1-1, the full variable domain is GAGVSQSPRYKVAKRGQDVALRCDPISGHVSLFWYQQALGQGPEFLTYFQNEAQLDKSGLPSDRFFAERPEGSVSTLKIQRTQQEDSAVYLCASSFTGAEGEAFFGQGTRLTVV.

V gene TRBV7-9 combines with J gene TRBJ1-4; 9 bases line up with TRBD1. Germline V gene data show CDR1 as SEHNR and CDR2 as FQNEAQ (reference sequence). V lost 5 bases to trimming and J lost 4 bases; unmatched junction nucleotides: 5. CDR3 size: 15 residues. CDR3 coding DNA: TGTGCCAGCAGCGACCTGGACAGGGGTAATGAAAAACTGTTTTTT. Amino acids: CASSDLDRGNEKLFF.

This clonotype came up a few times. The chain carries TRBV12-3 or TRBV12-4 and TRBJ1-1; no reliable D call. The CDR3 totals 14 residues. The V gene lost 5 bases and the J gene lost 1 base, with 11 bases spanning the gap. CDR3 coding DNA: TGTGCCAGCAGTCCACAGTTCCCGAACACTGAAGCTTTCTTT. Protein: CASSPQFPNTEAFF.

This chain joins TRBV19 and TRBJ1-1, with D maybe TRBD1 (6 bases). Germline CDR1 is LNHDA and CDR2 is SQIVND (reference sequence). Trimming took off 6 bases at V and 6 bases at J, with 17 bases between the two ends. This CDR3 spans 14 amino acids. The CDR3 here is CASRDFSPGAEAFF. CDR3 sequence (DNA): TGTGCCAGTAGGGACTTTTCCCCAGGGGCTGAAGCTTTCTTT.

DNA for the CDR3: TGCGCCAGCAGCTTACTAGCTGAGTACAATGAGCAGTTCTTC. Its protein is CASSLLAEYNEQFF. The J gene is TRBJ2-1, the V gene TRBV5-1, with a possible D match to TRBD2 (6 bases). Trimming removed 2 bases at V and 4 bases at J, with 10 bases between. This CDR3 is built from 14 residues. Germline-derived CDR1 and CDR2 are SGHRS and YFSETQ.